These T cell receptor beta chains were read from a single sample in a study of blood T cell repertoires in COVID-19. TCRdb's table, derived via immunoSEQ multiplex PCR, lists solely in-frame clones and lacks some. This sample carries over 250,000 clones, around 87% of them seen once, and the ten largest clones take under 2.5%. The sample comprised peripheral blood. The receptors shown here come from a woman aged 45-65 years with acute or convalescent COVID-19. Each CDR3 is given with its conserved first and last residue. A D gene is named only where the DNA matches it firmly. Some rows have no size entry. The others give once, few or many, or a class for an expanded clone.

clone_size d_call j_call v_call cdr3_nt cdr3_aa
NA TRBD2 TRBJ2-1 TRBV18 TGTGCCAGCTCACCACCCGTCGGGCGGGAGGGGCGCAATGAGCAGTTCTTC CASSPPVGREGRNEQFF
NA NA TRBJ1-5 TRBV24-1 TGTGCCACCAGTGGTCCTTCGAGGACTATTAGCAATCAGCCCCAGCATTTT CATSGPSRTISNQPQHF
NA NA TRBJ1-1 TRBV19 TGTGCCAGTAGTCCACGGACACCCGGGGGAACTGAAGCTTTCTTT CASSPRTPGGTEAFF
NA TRBD1 TRBJ1-3 TRBV5-1 TGCGCCAGCAGCTTGGTTCCAGGGGGCAGGGACACCATATATTTT CASSLVPGGRDTIYF
few NA TRBJ1-2 TRBV28 TGTGCCAGCAGTCCCCCGGGATATGGCTACACCTTC CASSPPGYGYTF
once TRBD1 TRBJ1-3 TRBV5-1 TGCGCCAGCAGCGTAACAGGGGGTCGTTCTGGAAACACCATATATTTT CASSVTGGRSGNTIYF
NA NA TRBJ1-6 TRBV6-6 TGTGCCAGCACCCCAGGGTTTGCTAATTCACCCCTCCACTTT CASTPGFANSPLHF
once NA TRBJ2-5 TRBV10-3 TGTGCCATCAGTGAGGGGCTAGCGAAAGAGACCCAGTACTTC CAISEGLAKETQYF
NA NA TRBJ2-5 TRBV6-6 TGTGCCCGCTCGCAGGGCCATGGGGAGACCCAGTACTTC CARSQGHGETQYF
NA TRBD2 TRBJ2-3 TRBV3-1/TRBV3-2 TGTGCCAGCAGCCCGGCGGCCCTAGCGGGAGAAGTAGATACGCAGTATTTT CASSPAALAGEVDTQYF
NA TRBD1 TRBJ1-4 TRBV7-9 TGTGCCAGCAGCAAACCCGGCTGGGCAGGGGGTGGCGGGTCAAATGAAAAACTGTTTTTT CASSKPGWAGGGGSNEKLFF
NA TRBD1 TRBJ1-1 TRBV7-8 TGTGCTAGCAGCTTAGCCCCCGACAGGGCAGAAGCTTTCTTT CASSLAPDRAEAFF
few TRBD1 TRBJ2-3 TRBV27 TGTGCCAGCAGTCCTGGGACAGGGGGTAGCACAGATACGCAGTATTTT CASSPGTGGSTDTQYF
NA NA TRBJ1-5 TRBV24-1 TGTGCCACTTCAGGACAGTACAATCAGCCCCAGCATTTT CATSGQYNQPQHF
NA NA TRBJ1-1 TRBV5-4 TGTGCCAGCAGCCCGGGGACAACCAGTGAAGCTTTCTTT CASSPGTTSEAFF
NA NA TRBJ2-6 TRBV30 TGTGCCTGGAGTTTAGGACACGCATCTGGGGCCAACGTCCTGACTTTC CAWSLGHASGANVLTF
NA NA TRBJ1-1 TRBV7-8 TGTGCCAGCAGCAGGGTGGAGGGGAACACTGAAGCTTTCTTT CASSRVEGNTEAFF
NA TRBD2 TRBJ2-2 TRBV4-1 TGCGCCAGCAGCCAAGATAGGGGACTAGCGGGAGGGGACACCGGGGAGCTGTTTTTT CASSQDRGLAGGDTGELFF
few NA TRBJ1-4 TRBV30 TGTGCCTGGAGCGGCCCCCGGGGAATTGAAAAACTGTTTTTT CAWSGPRGIEKLFF
NA NA TRBJ2-7 TRBV7-2 TGTGCCAGCAGCTTAGGGGGCAACTACGAGCAGTACTTC CASSLGGNYEQYF
NA NA TRBJ1-3 TRBV5-1 TGCGCCAGCAGCTTGGAGACGTTAGCAAACACCATATATTTT CASSLETLANTIYF
NA NA TRBJ2-3 TRBV28 TGTGCCAGCAGCTCGGGACTTAACACAGATACGCAGTATTTT CASSSGLNTDTQYF
NA NA TRBJ1-2 TRBV4-2 TGTGCCAGCAGCCAAGTCTTGGGAGGGAACTATGGCTACACCTTC CASSQVLGGNYGYTF
once TRBD2 TRBJ2-7 TRBV24-1 TGTGCCACCAGTGATGGACTAGCGGATCACTACGAGCAGTACTTC CATSDGLADHYEQYF
NA TRBD1 TRBJ1-5 TRBV10-3 TGTGCCATCAGTGAGGGGACAGGGTCAAGAAGCAATCAGCCCCAGCATTTT CAISEGTGSRSNQPQHF
NA TRBD2 TRBJ2-2 TRBV6-2/TRBV6-3 TGTGCCAGCAGTCGACTAGCGGCGAACACCGGGGAGCTGTTTTTT CASSRLAANTGELFF
NA NA TRBJ1-4 TRBV9 TGTGCCAGCAGCGTAGATGTACAGTTTGGTGAAAAACTGTTTTTT CASSVDVQFGEKLFF
few NA TRBJ2-5 TRBV3-1/TRBV3-2 TGTGCCAGCAGCCAATCGGAGACCCAGTACTTC CASSQSETQYF
NA TRBD1 TRBJ2-7 TRBV27 TGTGCCAGCAGTGACAGGGGGCTTGAGAACGAGCAGTACTTC CASSDRGLENEQYF
once TRBD1 TRBJ1-2 TRBV20-1 TGCAGTGCTAGTCCCCCGACAGGGCCGGGAGGCTACACCTTC CSASPPTGPGGYTF
NA NA TRBJ1-1 TRBV6-6 TGTGCCAGCAGTCCCAAGTTAGCATCCCCCCTACCAGCTTTCTTT CASSPKLASPLPAFF
NA TRBD1 TRBJ2-5 TRBV18 TGTGCCAGCTCACTCTCCGGGACAGGCGAAGAGACCCAGTACTTC CASSLSGTGEETQYF
NA NA TRBJ1-1 TRBV10-3 TGTGCCATCAGTGAGGCCGGGGACACTGAAGCTTTCTTT CAISEAGDTEAFF
once NA TRBJ2-5 TRBV5-8 TGTGCCAGCAGCTTCGGCAGGGGTGAGACCCAGTACTTC CASSFGRGETQYF
NA NA TRBJ2-1 TRBV24-1 TGTGCCACCAGTGACACTCCTAGTCGTTTCCACAATGAGCAGTTCTTC CATSDTPSRFHNEQFF
NA TRBD1 TRBJ2-1 TRBV12-3/TRBV12-4 TGTGCCAGCAGTTTGACAGGGGAGGTTGAGCAGTTCTTC CASSLTGEVEQFF
NA NA TRBJ2-3 TRBV6-6 TGTGCCAGCCGACGGGGGAGTGGGACAGATACGCAGTATTTT CASRRGSGTDTQYF
once NA TRBJ1-2 TRBV4-1 TGCGCCAGCAGCCCAACGACAGGTTTCGGCTACACCTTC CASSPTTGFGYTF
NA TRBD1 TRBJ1-5 TRBV2 TGTGCCAGCAGTGATTGGGGACAGGGATCACGGCAGCCCCAGCATTTT CASSDWGQGSRQPQHF
NA NA TRBJ2-5 TRBV29-1 TGCAGCGTTGAATCGACGACAGGCCAGTACCAAGAGACCCAGTACTTC CSVESTTGQYQETQYF
NA NA TRBJ2-5 TRBV5-1 TGCGCCAGCAGCGGGACTGGGACGGAAGAGACCCAGTACTTC CASSGTGTEETQYF
NA TRBD1 TRBJ1-4 TRBV19 TGTGCCAGTAGTCGGACAGGAACCCCTGCAACTAATGAAAAACTGTTTTTT CASSRTGTPATNEKLFF
NA NA TRBJ1-6 TRBV9 TGTGCCAGCGGGGAGGAGAATTCACCCCTCCACTTT CASGEENSPLHF
few TRBD1 TRBJ2-7 TRBV18 TGTGCCAGCTCCCCCGGGACAGGGATCACCTACGAGCAGTACTTC CASSPGTGITYEQYF
NA NA TRBJ2-1 TRBV6-1 TGTGCCAGCAGTGACCCGCCTAGCCCCTACAATGAGCAGTTCTTC CASSDPPSPYNEQFF
NA NA TRBJ2-1 TRBV28 TGTGCCAGCAGTTTAGGGCTATTTGTTCGAACGAGCTCCTACAATGAGCAGTTCTTC CASSLGLFVRTSSYNEQFF
NA TRBD2 TRBJ2-7 TRBV2 TGTGCCACCAGTATTGGGGCGGGAGGTTCCTACGAGCAGTACTTC CATSIGAGGSYEQYF
NA TRBD1 TRBJ1-1 TRBV10-3 TGTGCCATCAACTCGGACAGGGATGGCACTGAAGCTTTCTTT CAINSDRDGTEAFF